The source of this T cell receptor beta chain is a study of T cell changes during pregnancy in multiple sclerosis. The V and J ends lost 4 bases and 8 bases respectively, with 11 bases between them. Germline V lookup: CDR1 MNHNS, CDR2 SASEGT. This CDR3 has 12 amino acids. TCRdb's table, derived via immunoSEQ multiplex PCR, lists solely in-frame clones and lacks some. This repertoire shows around 78,000 clones, 91% found once; its top ten account for around 0.7%. The receptor comes from a female donor in good health, enrolled as a control in a pregnancy study. The genes are TRBV6-1 and TRBJ1-2, with D perhaps TRBD1 (5 bases). The specimen was peripheral blood, collected in the third trimester of pregnancy. This CDR3 reads CASSVWGKGYTF. The CDR3 region has the DNA TGTGCCAGCAGTGTTTGGGGCAAAGGCTACACCTTC.